This is a list of T cell receptor beta chains from one sample in a study of CD8+CD57+ T cells in acquired aplastic anemia. TCRdb redid the calling of the reads with MiXCR, one entry per CDR3 protein. The table lists hundreds of thousands of distinct CDR3 sequences, approximately 33% of them singletons. Sequenced material: sorted CD4+, CD8+, or CD8+CD57+ T cells (not recorded which) from PBMCs. These receptors were taken from a human donor with aplastic anemia. The CDR3 runs from the conserved cysteine through the conserved F or W. Fields, in order: CDR3 protein, CDR3 length, D gene, J gene, V gene. The D gene is left open where the match is weak.

cdr3_aa: CASSIRQDGYTF; cdr3_length: 12; d_call: -; j_call: TRBJ1-2; v_call: TRBV19
cdr3_aa: CASSTRTGNIQYF; cdr3_length: 13; d_call: TRBD1; j_call: TRBJ2-4; v_call: TRBV19
cdr3_aa: CSARQVSPNTEAFF; cdr3_length: 14; d_call: -; j_call: TRBJ1-1; v_call: TRBV20-1
cdr3_aa: CASPPGLEPTGTQYF; cdr3_length: 15; d_call: TRBD2; j_call: TRBJ2-3; v_call: TRBV9
cdr3_aa: CSVLGGRSTDTQYF; cdr3_length: 14; d_call: TRBD2; j_call: TRBJ2-3; v_call: TRBV29-1
cdr3_aa: CSAPGLAGGQFF; cdr3_length: 12; d_call: TRBD2; j_call: TRBJ2-1; v_call: TRBV20-1
cdr3_aa: CASSLLGGGPNTEAFF; cdr3_length: 16; d_call: -; j_call: TRBJ1-1; v_call: TRBV25-1
cdr3_aa: CATRAKAAGVTQGYTF; cdr3_length: 16; d_call: -; j_call: TRBJ1-2; v_call: TRBV24-1
cdr3_aa: CASSLPGGTEAFF; cdr3_length: 13; d_call: -; j_call: TRBJ1-1; v_call: TRBV7-9
cdr3_aa: CAISGSYDNQPQHF; cdr3_length: 14; d_call: -; j_call: TRBJ1-5; v_call: TRBV10-3
cdr3_aa: CSAKLAGGLTYEQYF; cdr3_length: 15; d_call: TRBD2; j_call: TRBJ2-7; v_call: TRBV29-1
cdr3_aa: CASSFEFAANYGYTF; cdr3_length: 15; d_call: -; j_call: TRBJ1-2; v_call: TRBV5-8
cdr3_aa: CASSPGTVGNQPQHF; cdr3_length: 15; d_call: TRBD1; j_call: TRBJ1-5; v_call: TRBV3-1
cdr3_aa: CASSVPGRIYGYTF; cdr3_length: 14; d_call: -; j_call: TRBJ1-2; v_call: TRBV19
cdr3_aa: CASSLLAALNTGELFF; cdr3_length: 16; d_call: TRBD2; j_call: TRBJ2-2; v_call: TRBV7-3
cdr3_aa: CASSPTGTESYEQYF; cdr3_length: 15; d_call: -; j_call: TRBJ2-7; v_call: TRBV3-1
cdr3_aa: CASSSHGQGNTGELFF; cdr3_length: 16; d_call: TRBD1; j_call: TRBJ2-2; v_call: TRBV7-3
cdr3_aa: CASSGPWLGRQGEQYF; cdr3_length: 16; d_call: -; j_call: TRBJ2-7; v_call: TRBV7-8
cdr3_aa: CASSGDTRNTEAFF; cdr3_length: 14; d_call: -; j_call: TRBJ1-1; v_call: TRBV25-1
cdr3_aa: CASSSPGGTSGTYYEQYF; cdr3_length: 18; d_call: TRBD2; j_call: TRBJ2-7; v_call: TRBV7-2
cdr3_aa: CASSRTGNSPLHF; cdr3_length: 13; d_call: -; j_call: TRBJ1-6; v_call: TRBV4-2
cdr3_aa: CASSSTPPGLASEQYF; cdr3_length: 16; d_call: TRBD2; j_call: TRBJ2-7; v_call: TRBV5-8
cdr3_aa: CASTRTGSYEQYF; cdr3_length: 13; d_call: TRBD1; j_call: TRBJ2-7; v_call: TRBV19
cdr3_aa: CASSSYGSAYNEQFF; cdr3_length: 15; d_call: -; j_call: TRBJ2-1; v_call: TRBV7-2
cdr3_aa: CASSTSRREDTQYF; cdr3_length: 14; d_call: -; j_call: TRBJ2-3; v_call: TRBV5-1
cdr3_aa: CASSTTDRNSGNTIYF; cdr3_length: 16; d_call: -; j_call: TRBJ1-3; v_call: TRBV9
cdr3_aa: CASSSPTSVEQYF; cdr3_length: 13; d_call: TRBD2; j_call: TRBJ2-7; v_call: TRBV5-1
cdr3_aa: CASSLGTAHNEQFF; cdr3_length: 14; d_call: -; j_call: TRBJ2-1; v_call: TRBV5-1
cdr3_aa: CASSRTIPSGSSYEQYF; cdr3_length: 17; d_call: -; j_call: TRBJ2-7; v_call: TRBV6-1
cdr3_aa: CASSVGLGLAGGNTGELFF; cdr3_length: 19; d_call: TRBD2; j_call: TRBJ2-2; v_call: TRBV9
cdr3_aa: CASSQGNAEAFF; cdr3_length: 12; d_call: -; j_call: TRBJ1-1; v_call: TRBV3-1
cdr3_aa: CASSQDLGGAKNIQYF; cdr3_length: 16; d_call: -; j_call: TRBJ2-4; v_call: TRBV3-1
cdr3_aa: CASSVRQATEAFF; cdr3_length: 13; d_call: -; j_call: TRBJ1-1; v_call: TRBV19
cdr3_aa: CSARDAGRLSNQPQHF; cdr3_length: 16; d_call: -; j_call: TRBJ1-5; v_call: TRBV20-1
cdr3_aa: CATSAGLAANEQFF; cdr3_length: 14; d_call: TRBD2; j_call: TRBJ2-1; v_call: TRBV24-1
cdr3_aa: CASRVTPGDTEAFF; cdr3_length: 14; d_call: -; j_call: TRBJ1-1; v_call: TRBV6-4
cdr3_aa: CASSLAWGVNQPQHF; cdr3_length: 15; d_call: -; j_call: TRBJ1-5; v_call: TRBV11-3
cdr3_aa: CASSIVGGQHYGYTF; cdr3_length: 15; d_call: -; j_call: TRBJ1-2; v_call: TRBV19